These 3 T cell receptor beta chains originate from one sample sequenced in a study of blood T cell repertoires in COVID-19. Produced via immunoSEQ multiplex PCR; TCRdb's table is partial and in-frame only. The top ten clones hold 4.5% to 5% of a sample with about 110,000 clones, around 90% of them seen once. Sequenced input: peripheral blood. Receptors originate from a human donor in a cohort sampled during active COVID-19.

This chain connects TRBV18 to TRBJ2-3; 13 bases are a match to TRBD2. CDR1 and CDR2 (germline): KGHSH, LQKENI. This CDR3 has 16 amino acids. The V gene end was trimmed by 4 bases and the J gene end by 4 bases; junction bases not matched to a gene: 5. For the CDR3, the DNA is TGTGCCAGCTCACTAAGGACTAGCGGGAGTGCAGATACGCAGTATTTT. This gives the protein CASSLRTSGSADTQYF. The full variable domain, its missing parts supplied by reference TRBV18 and TRBJ2-3, is NAGVMQNPRHLVRRRGQEARLRCSPMKGHSHVYWYRQLPEEGLKFMVYLQKENIIDESGMPKERFSAEFPKEGPSILRIQQVVRGDSAAYFCASSLRTSGSADTQYFGPGTRLTVL.

The chain links TRBV5-4 to TRBJ1-2; D might be TRBD1 (6 bases). CDR3 length equals 17 residues. Germline V gives CDR1 SGHNT, CDR2 YYREEE (reference sequence). The ends were cut back, 0 bases at V and 4 bases at J, with 19 bases in the middle. The CDR3, as DNA: TGTGCCAGCAGCTTGGTTCGCGGCAAACAGGGCACCTATGGCTACACCTTC. This sequence encodes CASSLVRGKQGTYGYTF.

The chain combines TRBV29-1 with TRBJ1-2; 9 bases match TRBD1. CDR3 size: 13 residues. The germline gives CDR1 SQVTM, CDR2 ANQGSEA. The junction had 2 bases not matched to a gene; V was cut back by 2 bases and J by 4 bases. CDR3 coding DNA: TGCAGCGTTGAATGGGACAGGGTCTATGGCTACACCTTC. Residues: CSVEWDRVYGYTF.